What follows is one T cell receptor beta chain and its context. This specimen comes from a study of blood T cell repertoires in COVID-19. Study as a whole: Spain, Italy and the United States supplied samples that represented acute and convalescent COVID-19. Sources were T cells, B-cell-depleted T cells, or PBMCs; the material itself was cDNA or gDNA.

Original processing notes: Reference gene primer amplification yielded estimated nucleated cell counts. Assay used: immunoSEQ multiplex PCR; TCRdb lists only in-frame clones, some missing. V, J and clone size reflect that table, while D and trimming were determined from the DNA. Of about 270,000 clones in the sample, 86% are singletons; the top ten hold over 5.5%. Seattle patient enrollment occurred during active infection, with longitudinal follow-up thereafter. Germline lookup yields CDR1 SNHLY and CDR2 FYNNEI. The ends lost 6 bases at V and 1 base at J; junction bases unmatched: 5. This CDR3 contains 14 residues.

The V call is TRBV2, the J call TRBJ1-1; 7 bases are shared with TRBD1. What was sequenced was peripheral blood. The TCR sequence derives from a woman of 80 years or more with COVID-19, enrolled during active disease. The CDR3 DNA is TGTGCCAGCAGGACAGGGCTAGGGAACACTGAAGCTTTCTTT. This codes for CASRTGLGNTEAFF.